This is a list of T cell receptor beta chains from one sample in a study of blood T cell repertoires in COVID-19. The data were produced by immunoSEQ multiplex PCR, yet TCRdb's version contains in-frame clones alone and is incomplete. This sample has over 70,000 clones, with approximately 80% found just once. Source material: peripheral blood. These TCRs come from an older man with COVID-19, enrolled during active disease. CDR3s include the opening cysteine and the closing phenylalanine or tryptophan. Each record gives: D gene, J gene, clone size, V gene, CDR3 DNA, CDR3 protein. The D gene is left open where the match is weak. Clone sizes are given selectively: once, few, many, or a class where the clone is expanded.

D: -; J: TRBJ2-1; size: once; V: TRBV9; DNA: TGTGCCAGCAGCGTAGAGGAGGGACGGTACAATGAGCAGTTCTTC; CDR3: CASSVEEGRYNEQFF
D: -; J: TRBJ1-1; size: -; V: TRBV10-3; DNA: TGTGCCATCAGTGAGGGGGGGAATCGAAAGACTGAAGCTTTCTTT; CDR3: CAISEGGNRKTEAFF
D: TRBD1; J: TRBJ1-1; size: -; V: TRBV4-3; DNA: TGCGCCAGCAGCCAAGTGGCGGCAGGGGGCAGGAGGGCTTTCTTT; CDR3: CASSQVAAGGRRAFF
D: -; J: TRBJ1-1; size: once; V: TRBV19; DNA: TGTGCCAGTAGTATAGTCAGGGACACTGAAGCTTTCTTT; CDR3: CASSIVRDTEAFF
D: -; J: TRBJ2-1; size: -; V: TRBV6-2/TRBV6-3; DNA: TGTGCCAGCAGTACAACCTACAATGAGCAGTTCTTC; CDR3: CASSTTYNEQFF
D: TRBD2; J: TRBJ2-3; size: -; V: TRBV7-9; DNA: TGTGCCAGCAGCTTTTTAGCGGGAGAAGATACGCAGTATTTT; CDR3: CASSFLAGEDTQYF
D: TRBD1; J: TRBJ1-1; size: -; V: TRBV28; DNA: TGTGCCAGCAGCACCGGGACAGGGGGCTTGAGTGAAGCTTTCTTT; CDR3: CASSTGTGGLSEAFF
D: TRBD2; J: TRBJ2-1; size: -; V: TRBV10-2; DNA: TGCGCCAGCAGGGAAGGACTAGCGGGAACGAATGAGCAGTTCTTC; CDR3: CASREGLAGTNEQFF
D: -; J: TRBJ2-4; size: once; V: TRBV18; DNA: TGTGCCAGCTCACCACCGAGGCCCAAAAACATTCAGTACTTC; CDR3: CASSPPRPKNIQYF
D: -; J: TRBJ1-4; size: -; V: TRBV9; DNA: TGTGCCAGCAGCCCCAGTCCGAATGAAAAACTGTTTTTT; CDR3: CASSPSPNEKLFF
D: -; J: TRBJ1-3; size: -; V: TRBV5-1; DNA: TGCGCCAGCAGCTTGGGCGGGGGCGCGTTGGGAAACACCATATATTTT; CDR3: CASSLGGGALGNTIYF
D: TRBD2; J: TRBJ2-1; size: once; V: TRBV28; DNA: TGTGCCAGCAGACGAGCGGGAACGTACAATGAGCAGTTCTTC; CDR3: CASRRAGTYNEQFF
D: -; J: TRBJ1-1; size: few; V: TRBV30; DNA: TGTGCCTGGAGTGTAAGCGACACTGAAGCTTTCTTT; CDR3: CAWSVSDTEAFF
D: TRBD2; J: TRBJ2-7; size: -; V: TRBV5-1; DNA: TGCGCCAGCAGCCTCTGGACTAGCGGGAGAAACGAGCAGTACTTC; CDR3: CASSLWTSGRNEQYF
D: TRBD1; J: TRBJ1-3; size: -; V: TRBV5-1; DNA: TGCGCCAGCAGCTTGGCTGGACAGGGGGAAGGAAACACCATATATTTT; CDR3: CASSLAGQGEGNTIYF
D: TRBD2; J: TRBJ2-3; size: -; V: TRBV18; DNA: TGTGCCAGCTCACCACTGGCGGGAGGGCCCACAGATACGCAGTATTTT; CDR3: CASSPLAGGPTDTQYF
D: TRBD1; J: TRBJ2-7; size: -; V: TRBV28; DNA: TGTGCCAGCAGTAGGGGACAGGACTACGAGCAGTACTTC; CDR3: CASSRGQDYEQYF
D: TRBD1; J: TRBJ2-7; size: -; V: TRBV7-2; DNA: TGTGCCAGCAGCAAGGGACAGGGGACCGTCTACGAGCAGTACTTC; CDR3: CASSKGQGTVYEQYF
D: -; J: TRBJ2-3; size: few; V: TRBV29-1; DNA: TGCAGCGTGAGAGGTTGGAGGCCAGATACGCAGTATTTT; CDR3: CSVRGWRPDTQYF
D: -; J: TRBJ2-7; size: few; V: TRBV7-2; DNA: TGTGCCAGCAGCTTATCCTACGTCGTAAGAAGCTCCTACGAGCAGTACTTC; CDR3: CASSLSYVVRSSYEQYF
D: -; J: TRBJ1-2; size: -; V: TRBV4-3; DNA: TGCGCCAGCAGCCAAGATCGGGGAGCGAGCTATGGCTACACCTTC; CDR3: CASSQDRGASYGYTF
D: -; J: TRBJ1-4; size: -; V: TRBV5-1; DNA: TGCGCCAGCAGCTTGCCGGGGTCAGAGGAAAAACTGTTTTTT; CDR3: CASSLPGSEEKLFF
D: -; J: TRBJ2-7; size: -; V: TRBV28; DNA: TGTGCCAGCAGTGCGAGACAGCCTCCCTACGAGCAGTACTTC; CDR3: CASSARQPPYEQYF
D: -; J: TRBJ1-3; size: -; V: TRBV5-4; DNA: TGTGCCAGCAGCTTGGTGGGGGGACGGGGCTCTGGAAACACCATATATTTT; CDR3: CASSLVGGRGSGNTIYF
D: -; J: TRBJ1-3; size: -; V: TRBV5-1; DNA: TGCGCCAGCAGCTTGGATAACTCTGGAAACACCATATATTTT; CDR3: CASSLDNSGNTIYF
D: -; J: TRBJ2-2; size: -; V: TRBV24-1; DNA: TGTGCCACCAGTGATCCCGAGAGGGCGAACACCGGGGAGCTGTTTTTT; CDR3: CATSDPERANTGELFF
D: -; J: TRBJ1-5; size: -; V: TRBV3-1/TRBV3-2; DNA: TGTGCCAGCAGCCAAGATCTAACCCAGCCCCAGCATTTT; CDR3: CASSQDLTQPQHF
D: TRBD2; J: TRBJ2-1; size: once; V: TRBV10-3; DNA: TGTGCCATCAGTGCCGATCCAAACTCAGCGGGAGGGCCCTATGAGCAGTTCTTC; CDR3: CAISADPNSAGGPYEQFF
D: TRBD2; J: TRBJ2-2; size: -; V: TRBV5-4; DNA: TGTGCCAGCAGCGCCGGGACTAGCGGGAGGGCGCTTAGGCTGTTTTTT; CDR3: CASSAGTSGRALRLFF
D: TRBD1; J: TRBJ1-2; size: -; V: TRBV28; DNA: TGTGCCAGCAGTTGGGGACAGGGGGACGGGGGCTACACCTTC; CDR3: CASSWGQGDGGYTF
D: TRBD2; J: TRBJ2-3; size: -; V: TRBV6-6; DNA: TGTGCCAGCAGTTACGCTAGCGGGACAGATACGCAGTATTTT; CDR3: CASSYASGTDTQYF
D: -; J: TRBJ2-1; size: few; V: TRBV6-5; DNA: TGTGCCAGAGATTACTCGGATGAGCAGTTCTTC; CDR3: CARDYSDEQFF
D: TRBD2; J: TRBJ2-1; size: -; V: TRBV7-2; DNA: TGTGCCAGCAGCTTATATCGCCTAGCGGGAGGGGGGTACAATGAGCAGTTCTTC; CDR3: CASSLYRLAGGGYNEQFF
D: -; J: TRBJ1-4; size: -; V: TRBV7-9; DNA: TGTGCCAGCAGTTTAAGCTCCTCAACCACCCCACTCTTT; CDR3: CASSLSSSTTPLF
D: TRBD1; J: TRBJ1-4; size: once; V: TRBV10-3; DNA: TGTGCCATCAGTGACAGACAGGGAAATGAAAAACTGTTTTTT; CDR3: CAISDRQGNEKLFF
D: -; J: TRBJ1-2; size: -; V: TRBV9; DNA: TGTGCCAGCAGCGTAGGGACAGAGAAGCGGCCCTATGGCTACACCTTC; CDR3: CASSVGTEKRPYGYTF
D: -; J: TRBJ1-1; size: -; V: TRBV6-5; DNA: TGTGCCAGCGCCAGGGTACATAACACTGAAGCTTTCTTT; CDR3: CASARVHNTEAFF
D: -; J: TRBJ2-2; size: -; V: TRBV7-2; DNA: TGTGCCAGCAGCTTACCTAAAGGCCGGACTTCTACCGGGGAGCTGTTTTTT; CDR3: CASSLPKGRTSTGELFF
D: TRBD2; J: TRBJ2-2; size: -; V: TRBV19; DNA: TGTGCCAGTACCCTTGGGGCTAGCGGGACAACCGGGGAGCTGTTTTTT; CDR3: CASTLGASGTTGELFF
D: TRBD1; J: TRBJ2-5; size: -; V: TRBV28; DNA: TGTGCCAGCAGTTTATCGACAGGGGAAGAGACCCAGTACTTC; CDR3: CASSLSTGEETQYF
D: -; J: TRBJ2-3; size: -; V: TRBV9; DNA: TGTGCCAGCAGCGTAGTAGGACAATACACAGATACGCAGTATTTT; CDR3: CASSVVGQYTDTQYF
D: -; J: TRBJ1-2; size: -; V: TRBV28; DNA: TGTGCCAGCAGTTTGAGGGGACTCCAAAGGGGCTACACCTTC; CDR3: CASSLRGLQRGYTF
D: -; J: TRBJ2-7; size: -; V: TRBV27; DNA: TGTGCCAGCAGCCGCCGGGACTTTCTCTACGAGCAGTACTTC; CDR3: CASSRRDFLYEQYF
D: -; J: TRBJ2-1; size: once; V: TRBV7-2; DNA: TGTGCCAGCAGCTTAGCCTTCAGCGGCGCTTACAATGAGCAGTTCTTC; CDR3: CASSLAFSGAYNEQFF
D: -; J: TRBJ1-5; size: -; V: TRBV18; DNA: TGTGCCAGCTCTACCACGGCGGCAGGGGGCAATCAGCCCCAGCATTTT; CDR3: CASSTTAAGGNQPQHF
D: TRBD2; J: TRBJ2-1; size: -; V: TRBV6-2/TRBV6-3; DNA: TGTGCCAGCAGCCTAATTAGCGGGAGGACGAACAATGAGCAGTTCTTC; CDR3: CASSLISGRTNNEQFF
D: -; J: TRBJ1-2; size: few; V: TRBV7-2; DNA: TGTGCCAGCAGCCCGGGTCTTAACTATGGCTACACCTTC; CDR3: CASSPGLNYGYTF
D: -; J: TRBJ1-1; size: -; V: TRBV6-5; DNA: TGTGCCAGCAGTTATCATTTGGGACAATTGAACACTGAAGCTTTCTTT; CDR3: CASSYHLGQLNTEAFF
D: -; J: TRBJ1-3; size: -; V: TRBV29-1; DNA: TGCAGCGTTATCCGGACAGACCGCTCTGGAAACACCATATATTTT; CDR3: CSVIRTDRSGNTIYF
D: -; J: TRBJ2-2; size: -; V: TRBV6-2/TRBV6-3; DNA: TGTGCCAGCAGTTACACGGTCGGACACACGAACACCGGGGAGCTGTTTTTT; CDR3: CASSYTVGHTNTGELFF
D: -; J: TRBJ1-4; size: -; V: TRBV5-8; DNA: TGTGCCAGCAGCTCCGGATCCGGGGTAGAAAAACTGTTTTTT; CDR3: CASSSGSGVEKLFF
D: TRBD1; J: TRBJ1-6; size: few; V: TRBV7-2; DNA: TGTGCCAGCAGCTTAGTGGGACAGGGGTCCTATAATTCACCCCTCCACTTT; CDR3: CASSLVGQGSYNSPLHF
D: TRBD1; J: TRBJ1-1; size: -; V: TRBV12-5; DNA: TGTGCTAGTGGTTTAGACACAGGGGTAGGTACTGAAGCTTTCTTT; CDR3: CASGLDTGVGTEAFF
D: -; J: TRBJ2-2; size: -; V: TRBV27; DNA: TGTGCCAGCAGTTCTACCACCGGGGAGCTGTTTTTT; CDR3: CASSSTTGELFF
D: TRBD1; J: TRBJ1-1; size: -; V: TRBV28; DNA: TGTGCCAGCAGTTCCATCGGACAGGGATGGCCTGAAGCTTTCTTT; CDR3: CASSSIGQGWPEAFF
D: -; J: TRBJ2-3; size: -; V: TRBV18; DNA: TGTGCCAGCTCACGACAGGTAGATACGCAGTATTTT; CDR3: CASSRQVDTQYF
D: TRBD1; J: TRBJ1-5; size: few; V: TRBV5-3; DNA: TGTGCCAGAAGCTTGGGACAGGGCCAAAATAGCAATCAGCCCCAGCATTTT; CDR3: CARSLGQGQNSNQPQHF